This section outlines one T cell receptor (beta chain) sequence together with its context. Its antigen is undetermined. The data originate from a study of cytomegalovirus exposure and HLA in healthy donors. Study-wide findings and caveats: Accurate predictions that matched the HLA-A and HLA-B alleles of most subjects were reportedly made from TCR beta sequences. Later analysis demonstrated an association between a missense DCLRE1C variant and TCR beta V- and J-gene trimming.

This PCR relied on a set of 60 Vbeta primers and 13 Jbeta primers. Measured with immunoSEQ multiplex PCR; TCRdb has only the in-frame clones, and not every one. The repertoire holds about 160,000 clones, with 60% to 80% as singletons. From germline, CDR1 is SNHLY and CDR2 FYNNEI. The CDR3 contains 14 residues. This sequence originates from a man between 18 and 29 years old in good health and CMV-seropositive. Sequenced sample: PBMCs. V is TRBV2 and J is TRBJ2-5; perhaps TRBD2 as D (6 bases). The better agreement between TRBJ2-7 and the DNA end casts doubt on the J call. CDR3 DNA: TGTGCCAGCAGTGAAGCGGGACTCGGCTACGAGCAGTACTTC. As protein: CASSEAGLGYEQYF.